This T cell receptor beta chain was captured in a study of shared clonotypes between healthy human individuals. Points from the study as a whole: Naive subsets usually exceeded memory subsets in estimated richness.

CDR3 length: 15 amino acids. Germline V gene data show CDR1 as LGHNA and CDR2 as YSLEER. V lost 4 bases and J lost 5; bases outside the gene matches: 5. Comment on this clone: Its target is unknown.

Several immunoSEQ plates held equal portions of the genomic DNA taken from each subset. Replicate PCRs run on sorted subsets employed approximately 0.2 ug DNA, tens of thousands of T cell genomes. The table came from immunoSEQ multiplex PCR; TCRdb's copy has only in-frame clones and leaves some out. The table includes 1,400,000 or so clones, roughly 98.5% detected once. Source material: naive CD4+ T cells sorted from blood. As to subset: CD45RA+ positively selected. This TCR derives from a man aged 30 to 45 in good health. V gene TRBV4-3 combines with J gene TRBJ1-5; 10 positions match TRBD1. The CDR3 region has the DNA TGCGCCAGCAGCCCGCGGACAGGGGGGGATCAGCCCCAGCATTTT. Translating it yields CASSPRTGGDQPQHF.